The sequence of this T cell receptor (beta chain) was determined in a study of beta chain features in type 1 diabetes. Notes on the study in general: All four CD4+ subsets of Type 1 diabetes patients contained TCRB CDR3s that were moderately but significantly shorter. The naive, central memory and Treg TCRB repertoires showed an apparent similarity that was greater among patients than among healthy donors.

This clone was observed a few times. No antigen is known for it. Germline assignment: CDR1 MNHEY and CDR2 SVGAGI. CDR3 size: 11 residues. Trimming took 7 bases from V and 14 from J, leaving 17 bases between them. Since all of the isolated RNA was reverse transcribed, expressed TCRB transcripts were what got sequenced. Some clones are missing from TCRdb's copy, which holds only in-frame ones; the method was immunoSEQ multiplex PCR. The data contain hundreds of thousands of clones, around an eighth of them singletons. The sample taken for sequencing was naive CD4+ T cells from blood. This TCR was recovered from a man younger than 35 with type 1 diabetes. The chain recombines TRBV6-5 with TRBJ2-5; D gene ambiguous. The CDR3 loop reads CASKFGPAKYF. In DNA form, the CDR3 reads TGTGCCAGCAAGTTTGGACCAGCAAAATACTTC.